Listed below are T cell receptor beta chains from one sample, sequenced in a study of identical twins. TCRdb re-called the 5' RACE reads through MiXCR, storing one row per CDR3 protein. The sample yields 200,000 to 250,000 distinct CDR3 sequences, roughly 7.1% seen once. These data also featured in a second study, about T cells expressing NK-cell markers.

The sequenced material came from CD8+ T cells sorted from blood. The receptors derive from a woman under 30 in good health. Each CDR3 is given with its conserved first and last residue. Fields, in order: V gene, D gene, J gene, clone size, CDR3 DNA, CDR3 protein. D genes are given only for firm matches. Expanded clones are given a class, and other clones once, few, many or no size at all.

>TRBV5-1|TRBD1|TRBJ2-1|many
TGCGCCAGCAGCACATTTGGACAGGGTAGTAAGAATGAGCAGTTCTTC
CASSTFGQGSKNEQFF
>TRBV9|-|TRBJ2-1|many
TGTGCCAGCAGCTCCTTTGGTGAGCAGTTCTTC
CASSSFGEQFF
>TRBV10-3|-|TRBJ2-7|-
TGTGCCACCGGGGGTGGGGACTCCTACGAGCAGTACTTC
CATGGGDSYEQYF
>TRBV9|-|TRBJ2-1|-
TGTGCCAGCAGCGCTACCGGGGATGAGCAGTTCTTC
CASSATGDEQFF
>TRBV12-3/TRBV12-4|-|TRBJ1-6|-
TGTGCCAGCAGTTTAGGGTTTGGTCCACCCCTCCACTTT
CASSLGFGPPLHF
>TRBV12-3/TRBV12-4|-|TRBJ2-1|many
TGTGCCAGCAGTCCCCCCTCCTACAATGAGCAGTTCTTC
CASSPPSYNEQFF
>TRBV20-1|-|TRBJ1-3|many
TGCAGTGCTATCGACAGCCCTGGAAACACCATATATTTT
CSAIDSPGNTIYF
>TRBV29-1|-|TRBJ1-1|-
TGCAGCGGGTTATTACCCGGGGGGAACGCTGAAGCTTTCTTT
CSGLLPGGNAEAFF
>TRBV4-3|-|TRBJ2-3|many
TGCGCCAGCAGCCAAGATAGTGCGGGGTACACAGATACGCAGTATTTT
CASSQDSAGYTDTQYF
>TRBV4-3|-|TRBJ1-1|many
TGCGCCAGCAGCCAAGGCAGGACCGAAGCTTTCTTT
CASSQGRTEAFF
>TRBV11-2|-|TRBJ2-6|few
TGTGCCAGCAGCCCAGGCGGGCAGGGTCACTCTGGGGCCAACGTCCTGACTTTC
CASSPGGQGHSGANVLTF
>TRBV6-5|-|TRBJ1-1|many
TGTGCCAGCAGTTACTTGATACAGGCAGGCACTGAAGCTTTCTTT
CASSYLIQAGTEAFF
>TRBV13|-|TRBJ1-5|-
TGTGCCAGCAGCTTAGGAACGGCCCAGGAGCCCCAGCATTTT
CASSLGTAQEPQHF
>TRBV2|-|TRBJ2-6|many
TGTGCCAGCCTCGGTTGGTCCTCTGGGGCCAACGTCCTGACTTTC
CASLGWSSGANVLTF
>TRBV2|TRBD1|TRBJ2-7|-
TGTGCCAGCAGTGTCGAGGACAGGATAGCCTACGAGCAGTACTTC
CASSVEDRIAYEQYF
>TRBV13|TRBD2|TRBJ2-1|few
TGTGCCAGCAGCGAAGGGAGGGATGAGCAGTTCTTC
CASSEGRDEQFF
>TRBV2|TRBD2|TRBJ2-1|-
TGTGCCAGGCAGTCTGGGCTAGCGGGTGACCTAAAGAACAATGAGCAGTTCTTC
CARQSGLAGDLKNNEQFF
>TRBV5-1|TRBD1|TRBJ2-1|few
TGCGCCAGCAGCTGGACAGGGGGCACGAATGAGCAGTTCTTC
CASSWTGGTNEQFF
>TRBV12-3/TRBV12-4|TRBD2|TRBJ2-1|many
TGTGCCAGCAGTTTACCAACTAGCGGTCACAATGAGCAGTTCTTC
CASSLPTSGHNEQFF
>TRBV7-7|TRBD1|TRBJ2-7|few
TGTGCCAGCAGCCTCGGGACAGGGGGAAGTAACGAGCAGTACTTC
CASSLGTGGSNEQYF
>TRBV7-2|TRBD2|TRBJ2-5|many
TGTGCCAGCAGCTTAGACGGGGGGGCCCAAGAGACCCAGTACTTC
CASSLDGGAQETQYF
>TRBV2|TRBD2|TRBJ2-1|few
TGTGCTACACTACGTCGGGCTAGCGGGAGTGGTCCGCGCTCCTACAATGAGCAGTTCTTC
CATLRRASGSGPRSYNEQFF
>TRBV7-6|-|TRBJ2-3|few
TGTGCCAGCAGCAGGACTGGCGGAACAGATACGCAGTATTTT
CASSRTGGTDTQYF
>TRBV23-1|-|TRBJ2-1|few
TGCGCCAGCAGTCAATCGGGGTTATCGTGGCACAATGAGCAGTTCTTC
CASSQSGLSWHNEQFF
>TRBV5-1|-|TRBJ2-1|-
TGCGCCAGCAGCTTGTATGATCTCTACAATGAGCAGTTCTTC
CASSLYDLYNEQFF
>TRBV7-8|-|TRBJ2-2|-
TGTGCCAGCAGGGCTAGGGTCGGGGAGCTGTTTTTT
CASRARVGELFF
>TRBV24-1|-|TRBJ2-1|few
TGTGCCACTTTATTTAATGAGCAGTTCTTC
CATLFNEQFF
>TRBV7-6|-|TRBJ2-7|few
TGTGCCAGCAGCTTAGAGGTGCTCGCTACAGAGCAGTACTTC
CASSLEVLATEQYF
>TRBV7-7|-|TRBJ2-2|few
TGTGCCAGCAGCGAACAGCTCGGCGCCGGGGAGCTGTTTTTT
CASSEQLGAGELFF
>TRBV10-1|TRBD1|TRBJ2-3|few
TGCGCCAGCAGTGAAGGACGGGACAGGCTAAGCACAGATACGCAGTATTTT
CASSEGRDRLSTDTQYF
>TRBV27|TRBD2|TRBJ2-1|few
TGTGCCAGCAGCGCGGGGGGGCCTTACAATGAGCAGTTCTTC
CASSAGGPYNEQFF
>TRBV29-1|-|TRBJ2-1|many
TGCAGCTGTTGGAGTGGGAGCTCCTACAATGAGCAGTTCTTC
CSCWSGSSYNEQFF
>TRBV2|-|TRBJ1-2|many
TGTGCCAGCAGTGGAGGTGGGGGCGCAAACTATGGCTACACCTTC
CASSGGGGANYGYTF
>TRBV20-1|-|TRBJ2-3|-
TGCAGTGCTAGAGATACGAGACCCGAAAGCACAGATACGCAGTATTTT
CSARDTRPESTDTQYF
>TRBV7-9|-|TRBJ2-2|few
TGTGCCAGCAGCTCGACGGTTGGTTTTTTT
CASSSTVGFF
>TRBV6-1|-|TRBJ1-2|-
TGTGCCAGCAGTGAATTAGAGGGATTCAACTATGGCTACACCTTC
CASSELEGFNYGYTF
>TRBV15|TRBD1|TRBJ2-7|many
TGTGCCACCAGCAGTAGACAGGGATATGACAACGAGCAGTACTTC
CATSSRQGYDNEQYF
>TRBV4-1|TRBD1|TRBJ2-1|-
TGCGCCAGCAGCATAGACAGGGGGACCTCGAATGAGCAGTTCTTC
CASSIDRGTSNEQFF
>TRBV6-1|TRBD1|TRBJ2-2|many
TGTGCCAGCAAGGACAGGGGGAACACCGGGGAGCTGTTTTTT
CASKDRGNTGELFF
>TRBV9|TRBD1|TRBJ1-4|many
TGTGCCAGCACCTTAGGGACAGGGGCTGAAAAACTGTTTTTT
CASTLGTGAEKLFF
>TRBV4-1|-|TRBJ2-7|-
TGCGCCAGCAGCCAAGACTCGGGGGGCGATTACGAGCAGTACTTC
CASSQDSGGDYEQYF
>TRBV20-1|-|TRBJ2-5|-
TGCAGTGCTAGATCCCCCCCGGAAGAGGCAGGGGAGTACCAAGAGACCCAGTACTTC
CSARSPPEEAGEYQETQYF
>TRBV20-1|-|TRBJ1-4|-
TGCAGTGCTAGAGAGGTTGAACCTAATGAAAAACTGTTTTTT
CSAREVEPNEKLFF
>TRBV7-9|-|TRBJ2-7|few
TGTGCCAGCAGCTCAGGGAACCGGAACGAGCAGTACTTC
CASSSGNRNEQYF
>TRBV19|TRBD2|TRBJ2-1|-
TGTGCCAGTAGTACCTCGGGGGGGAGGTACAATGAGCAGTTCTTC
CASSTSGGRYNEQFF
>TRBV20-1|TRBD1|TRBJ2-7|many
TGCAGTGCTAGAGATACGCGTGGGACAGGGCTCTACGAGCAGTACTTC
CSARDTRGTGLYEQYF
>TRBV7-6|TRBD2|TRBJ2-3|-
TGTGCCAGCAGCTTGGAGGCGGGGGACACAGATACGCAGTATTTT
CASSLEAGDTDTQYF
>TRBV7-7|TRBD1|TRBJ2-2|many
TGTGCTAGCAGCTTAGGACAGGGAAGTTTCACCGGGGAGCTGTTTTTT
CASSLGQGSFTGELFF